The clone carrying this TCR beta chain was observed a handful of times. Its antigen remains unknown. V lost 1 base and J lost 8, with 11 bases in between. Germline V CDR1 and CDR2: SGHVS, FQNEAQ. The CDR3 consists of 13 residues. These data are taken from a study of T-cell memory formation after mild COVID-19. Study details: Largely, TCR clusters stayed within a single donor.

cDNA libraries for TCR alpha and TCR beta, carrying sample barcodes and UMIs, came from 5'RACE with constant-segment primers. MiXCR, applied by TCRdb to the 5' RACE reads, yields one record per CDR3 protein. The sample includes about 270,000 distinct CDR3 sequences, 18% of them seen just once. Findings of the study overall: Those CD4+ clones that contracted were mainly in CM and EM (CD8+ ones in EMRA). Clones contracting day 15 to 85 were balanced CD4/CD8; later expanders leaned CD4+.

The chain joins TRBV7-8 to TRBJ1-1, with D possibly being TRBD1 (5 bases). Sequenced: PBMCs or a T cell subset sorted from them (not recorded which). This receptor was taken from a man aged 18 to 30 who had mild COVID-19 (a few samples of this study predate the infection). Cell type and time point are not known. The CDR3 reads CASSLGATEEAFF. In DNA form, the CDR3 reads TGTGCCAGCAGCTTAGGCGCGACAGAGGAAGCTTTCTTT.